Below, 9 T cell receptor beta chains from the same sample are listed, as sequenced in a study of response to subunit inactivated influenza vaccine. TCRdb reanalysed the RT-PCR reads using MiXCR and keeps one entry per CDR3 protein. Of almost 250,000 distinct CDR3 sequences listed, 9% to 15% are singletons. Sequencing was performed on non-naive T cells sorted from PBMCs, taken around two weeks before vaccination. These receptors were collected from a man aged 45-65 years who received an inactivated influenza vaccine.

This clonotype came up a few times. The CDR3 DNA is TGTGCCAGCAGACACGAGTCGGGGCGGGCCCTCCACTTT. As protein: CASRHESGRALHF. The chain combines TRBV7-2 with TRBJ1-6, with D possibly TRBD1 on 5 matching bases. CDR1 SGHTA and CDR2 FQGNSA come from the germline V gene. Between the trimmed V and J ends, which lost 6 bases and 14 bases, there was a span of 17 bases. The CDR3 extends over 13 amino acids. Variable domain in full (rest from reference TRBV7-2 and TRBJ1-6): GAGVSQSPSNKVTEKGKDVELRCDPISGHTALYWYRQSLGQGLEFLIYFQGNSAPDKSGLPSDRFSAERTGGSVSTLTIQRTQQEDSAVYLCASRHESGRALHFGNGTRLTVT.

This clonotype has a handful of counts. The chain links TRBV4-3 to TRBJ2-7, with TRBD2 identical over 13 bases. J gave up 2 bases and V 0 bases, and 7 bases lay outside the gene matches. Germline CDR1 is LGHNA and CDR2 is YSLEER. CDR3 size: 18 residues. CDR3: CASSQDRTSGSFAYEQYF. In DNA, the CDR3 is TGCGCCAGCAGCCAAGATCGGACTAGCGGGAGTTTCGCCTACGAGCAGTACTTC.

The chain has TRBV12-3 or TRBV12-4 and TRBJ2-7, with no clear D. CDR3 size: 15 residues. V lost 2 bases and J lost 3, with 14 bases in between. The DNA of the CDR3 is TGTGCCAGCAGTTTAAGTTCGGGCAGTTTCTACGAGCAGTACTTC. This encodes CASSLSSGSFYEQYF.

This clonotype has at least ten counts. CDR3 region: CASSFGGLTTDTQYF. DNA for the CDR3: TGTGCCAGCAGTTTCGGGGGGCTGACCACAGATACGCAGTATTTT. V is TRBV28 and J is TRBJ2-3; perhaps TRBD2 as D (7 bases). The CDR3 totals 15 residues. Trimming pared 3 bases from V and 2 bases from J, leaving 12 bases between. Germline CDR1 and CDR2: MDHEN and SYDVKM.

This clonotype occurred a few times. V is TRBV9 and J is TRBJ1-1; 7 bases match TRBD1. The length of the CDR3 is 15 residues. With V trimmed by 3 bases and J by 5 bases, 10 bases remained unmatched. CDR1 is SGDLS, CDR2 YYNGEE, per germline. The CDR3 DNA reads as TGTGCCAGCAGCGCCGGGACAGAGTTTGGGACTGAAGCTTTCTTT. Its protein is CASSAGTEFGTEAFF. Together with reference TRBV9 and TRBJ1-1, the CDR3 gives the full variable domain: DSGVTQTPKHLITATGQRVTLRCSPRSGDLSVYWYQQSLDQGLQFLIQYYNGEERAKGNILERFSAQQFPDLHSELNLSSLELGDSALYFCASSAGTEFGTEAFFGQGTRLTVV.

This clonotype was seen a few times. The chain links TRBV21-1 to TRBJ2-4. TRBV21-1 is designated a pseudogene. This CDR3 comprises 17 residues. For the CDR3, the DNA is TGTGCCAGCAGCAAAGCGGGCAACAGCCTAGCCAAAAACATTCAGTACTTC. Its translation is CASSKAGNSLAKNIQYF.

The chain carries TRBV6-2 or TRBV6-3 and TRBJ2-3; a possible D gene is TRBD1 (6 bases). Germline CDR1 and CDR2: MNHEY and SVGEGT. The V end lost 4 bases, the J end lost 3 bases, and 11 bases lay between the germline ends. This CDR3 has 14 residues. CDR3 sequence (DNA): TGTGCCAGCAGTTCCAACACAGGGACAGATACGCAGTATTTT. It encodes CASSSNTGTDTQYF.

This clonotype was recorded a few times. This sequence joins TRBV20-1 and TRBJ1-6, with unresolved D. CDR1 DFQATT and CDR2 SNEGSKA come from the germline V gene (reference sequence). CDR3 length equals 13 residues. The V end lost 2 bases, the J end lost 6 bases, and 8 bases lay between the germline ends. DNA for the CDR3: TGCAGTGCTAGAAAAGGGCTTAATTCACCCCTCCACTTT. Translation: CSARKGLNSPLHF.

On this clonotype itself: A junction boundary mismatches the germline segment, possibly from a read error. The chain is built from TRBV7-2 and TRBJ2-4; maybe TRBD2 (5 bases). In germline, CDR1 is SGHTA, CDR2 FQGNSA. The CDR3 sequence is 11 residues long. The CDR3, as DNA: TGTGCCAGCAGCTTTTCAGGACTCCGTTCCTTC. Its protein product is CASSFSGLRSF.